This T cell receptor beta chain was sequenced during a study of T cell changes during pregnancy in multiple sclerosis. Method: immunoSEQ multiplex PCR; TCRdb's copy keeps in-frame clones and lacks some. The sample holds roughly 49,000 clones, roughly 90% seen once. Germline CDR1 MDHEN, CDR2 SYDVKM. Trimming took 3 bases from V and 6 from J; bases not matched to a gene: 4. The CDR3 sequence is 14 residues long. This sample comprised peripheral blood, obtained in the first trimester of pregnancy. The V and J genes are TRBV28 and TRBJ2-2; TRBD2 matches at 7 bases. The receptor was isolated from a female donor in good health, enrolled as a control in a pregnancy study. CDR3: CASSFSGGAGELFF. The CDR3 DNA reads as TGTGCCAGCAGTTTTAGTGGGGGGGCCGGGGAGCTGTTTTTT.